Below are 14 T cell receptor beta chains sequenced from a single sample in a study of identical twins. From the 5' RACE reads, TCRdb called clonotypes with MiXCR, one entry per CDR3 protein. Here the sample spans approximately 140,000 distinct CDR3 sequences, 3% to 4% being singletons. Sequences were obtained from memory T cells sorted from blood. These receptors all stem from a man aged 18 to 30 in good health.

At least ten counts were recorded for this clonotype. The gene calls are TRBV3-1 and TRBJ2-2, with 10 bases aligning to TRBD1. Germline CDR1 is LGHDT and CDR2 is YNNKEL (reference sequence). This CDR3 spans 18 amino acids. Germline trimming cut 4 bases from V and 0 bases from J; bases unmatched to any gene: 8. CDR3 sequence reads: CASSPAGQGISNTGELFF. The CDR3 DNA follows: TGTGCCAGCAGCCCGGCGGGACAGGGGATTTCGAACACCGGGGAGCTGTTTTTT. The entire variable domain, with the rest obtained from reference TRBV3-1 and TRBJ2-2, is as follows: DTAVSQTPKYLVTQMGNDKSIKCEQNLGHDTMYWYKQDSKKFLKIMFSYNNKELIINETVPNRFSPKSPDKAHLNLHINSLELGDSAVYFCASSPAGQGISNTGELFFGEGSRLTVL.

This clonotype came up many times. The V gene is TRBV12-3 or TRBV12-4, the J gene TRBJ2-2; D not certain. Trimming removed 7 bases from V and 6 bases from J, with 9 bases in between. The CDR3 sequence is 12 residues long. CDR3 sequence reads: CASIQFAGELFF. Here the CDR3 DNA reads TGTGCCAGCATCCAATTTGCCGGGGAGCTGTTTTTT.

The table lists this clonotype with many counts. This sequence joins TRBV12-3 or TRBV12-4 and TRBJ2-3; 7 bases map to TRBD1. This CDR3 is built from 14 residues. J lost 4 bases, V lost 6 bases, and 7 bases had no gene match. This CDR3 reads CASSHQGGPDTQYF. The CDR3 coding sequence is TGTGCCAGCAGCCACCAAGGGGGCCCAGATACGCAGTATTTT.

There are many counts of this clonotype. The genes are TRBV4-1 and TRBJ2-1; possible D gene TRBD2, 6 bases. The CDR3 has 15 residues. Trimming left V 0 bases short and J 4 bases short, with 10 bases between. The V gene's germline CDR1 is MGHRA and CDR2 YSYEKL. Written as DNA, the CDR3 is TGCGCCAGCAGCCAAGAGCCGGGAGAGTACAATGAGCAGTTCTTC. Its translation: CASSQEPGEYNEQFF.

This sequence joins TRBV19 and TRBJ2-5, with D possibly being TRBD2 (6 bases). Germline-derived CDR1 and CDR2 are LNHDA and SQIVND (reference sequence). Deletions cut 5 bases from V and 5 bases from J, with 15 bases between. The length of the CDR3 is 14 residues. CDR3 sequence: CASSRLVTGETQYF. The CDR3 nucleotides are TGTGCCAGTAGTCGACTAGTCACTGGGGAGACCCAGTACTTC.

Many counts were recorded for this clonotype. In DNA, the CDR3 is TGTGCCAGCAGCCGGGACAGGGGGGTTGGCTACACCTTC. Its translation is CASSRDRGVGYTF. V usage is TRBV12-3 or TRBV12-4 and J usage is TRBJ1-2; 11 bases match TRBD1. V trimming: 6 bases; J trimming: 7 bases; junction bases outside the gene matches: 4. This CDR3 has 13 residues.

This clonotype was counted many times. This chain connects TRBV10-1 to TRBJ2-1; possibly TRBD1 for D (6 bases). Trimming took 5 bases from V and 9 from J, leaving 14 bases between them. CDR3 size: 13 residues. Germline CDR1 is WNHNN and CDR2 is SYGVQD (reference sequence). The CDR3 DNA reads TGCGCCAGCAGTTTCAACAGGGTGGGTGAGCAGTTCTTC. Translating gives CASSFNRVGEQFF.

This clonotype was counted only a few times. This chain connects TRBV7-8 to TRBJ2-5; D unresolved. Germline V CDR1 and CDR2: SGHVS, FQNEAQ. CDR3 length equals 14 residues. V was trimmed by 5 bases and J by 4 bases, leaving 14 bases between them. Here the CDR3 DNA reads TGTGCCAGCAGCCCCACGAGCGTTGGAGAGACCCAGTACTTC. This sequence encodes CASSPTSVGETQYF.

In its sample, this clonotype was seen many times. The DNA for the CDR3 is TGTGCCAGCAGCTTCACCCGGGGGACAGATACGCAGTATTTT. It translates to CASSFTRGTDTQYF. V is TRBV7-2 and J is TRBJ2-3, with TRBD2 as a possible D gene (6 bases). The CDR3 contains 14 residues. Germline-derived CDR1 and CDR2 are SGHTA and FQGNSA. V gave up 3 bases and J gave up 3 bases, with 10 bases separating them.

This clonotype was seen many times. The chain combines TRBV10-3 with TRBJ2-7; 7 nucleotides align to TRBD2. The germline V gene encodes CDR1 ENHRY and CDR2 SYGVKD. The ends lost 2 bases at V and 0 bases at J; junction bases unmatched: 4. The CDR3 contains 15 residues. The CDR3 here is CAISEVAGGSYEQYF. In DNA form, the CDR3 reads TGTGCCATCAGTGAGGTAGCGGGTGGCTCCTACGAGCAGTACTTC.

This clonotype was recorded at least ten times. This rearrangement joins TRBV12-3 or TRBV12-4 to TRBJ2-2, with 11 nucleotides matching TRBD1. The CDR3 is 14 amino acids. The trim removed 7 bases at V and 5 bases at J, leaving 3 bases unmatched. CDR3 amino acids: CASTRDRGTGELFF. The CDR3 DNA is TGTGCCAGCACCCGGGACAGGGGGACCGGGGAGCTGTTTTTT.

This clonotype was observed many times. The V and J genes are TRBV27 and TRBJ2-7, with 8 bases matching TRBD1. V lost 4 bases to trimming and J lost 2 bases; unmatched junction nucleotides: 1. This CDR3 is 13 amino acids long. The germline V gene has CDR1 MNHEY and CDR2 SMNVEV (reference sequence). The CDR3 DNA reads as TGTGCCAGCAGTTACAGGGGGACCTACGAGCAGTACTTC. This sequence encodes CASSYRGTYEQYF.

This clonotype was detected ten times or more. The rearrangement joins TRBV6-5 to TRBJ2-1; D possibly corresponds to TRBD2 (6 bases). From germline, CDR1 is MNHEY and CDR2 SVGAGI. The CDR3 totals 12 residues. The V end lost 5 bases, the J end lost 11 bases, and 13 bases lay between the germline ends. The CDR3 is CASSESGLKQFF. The CDR3 DNA reads as TGTGCCAGCAGTGAATCGGGACTTAAGCAGTTCTTC.

This clonotype was counted ten times or more. The V call is TRBV3-1, the J call TRBJ1-1; D is unclear. The germline V and J ends were trimmed by 0 bases and 4 bases, with 15 bases remaining between them. The CDR3 totals 16 residues. From germline, CDR1 is LGHDT and CDR2 YNNKEL (reference sequence). The DNA of the CDR3 is TGTGCCAGCAGCCAAGATTGGACCGGGTCGGGCACTGAAGCTTTCTTT. It codes for CASSQDWTGSGTEAFF.